The source of this TCR beta chain is a study of T cells in Graves' hyperthyroidism and ophthalmopathy. General study findings and limits: The majority of expanded thyroid clonotypes above 0.001 also appeared in blood.

Per the germline V gene, CDR1 is WSHSY and CDR2 is SAAADI. V lost 4 bases, J lost 2 bases, and 16 bases stayed unmatched. This CDR3 is built from 20 residues. Patients counted as stable if ophthalmopathy did not develop within 18 months. Hyperthyroidism, newly diagnosed and lasting under 2 months, affected patients aged 18 to 65. Amplified regions were TCR beta CDR3 sequences from RNA transcripts. Using the HTBI primer set, a first-round RT-PCR was run on the TCR CDR3. TCRdb used MiXCR to reprocess the multiplex PCR reads, holding one entry per CDR3 protein. The sample records fewer than 850,000 distinct CDR3 sequences, roughly 17% being singletons. A few counts support this clonotype. Antigen specificity is unknown.

The sample consisted of blood. The sequence came from a man aged 45 to 65 with Graves' hyperthyroidism. This chain joins TRBV10-2 and TRBJ2-2, with 10 bases matching TRBD1. The CDR3 bases are TGCGCCAGCAGTGGGCTACCGGGACAGGGGACCAATGATAACACCGGGGAGCTGTTTTTT. Protein product: CASSGLPGQGTNDNTGELFF.